These 29 T cell receptor beta chains were sequenced from one sample in a study of molecular identifiers for immune sequencing clone quantification (dated by TCRdb to the late 2010s). The library was made by PCR. The instrument was an Illumina HiSeq 4000. TCRdb itself trimmed the public reads at Q25 with fastp, ran MiXCR and retained productive beta chains. Duplicate CDR3 protein sequences are folded into a single record with the most common DNA and genes. Present in this sample are some 100,000 distinct CDR3 sequences, around 17% of which were seen just once. The leading ten clones occupy 0.7% to 0.95% of the sample. Sequenced input: naive CD8+ T cells from blood, with Jurkat cell RNA spiked in. In light of the paper, this sample's cell subset or site label describes: FACS-sorted CD8+CD4-CCR7+CD45RA+ naive T cells. These receptors all come from a human donor in good health. Some libraries in this study had Jurkat cell RNA spiked in.

This clonotype was recorded many times. This rearrangement joins TRBV29-1 to TRBJ2-3; TRBD2 matches at 7 bases. The CDR3 has 15 amino acids. V lost 5 bases and J lost 4; bases outside the gene matches: 12. Germline V lookup: CDR1 SQVTM, CDR2 ANQGSEA. The CDR3 region has the DNA TGCAGCGTTCAATGGGGGGGAGTAGGACCAGATACGCAGTATTTT. It encodes CSVQWGGVGPDTQYF.

A remark on this clonotype: A read error may explain this, as a much larger clone is one base away. CDR3 in DNA: TGTGCCAGCCAAGGACCGAACACCGGGGAGCTGTCTTTT. It codes for CASQGPNTGELSF. The rearrangement links TRBV27 to TRBJ2-2, with D maybe TRBD2 (5 bases). This CDR3 is built from 13 residues. The germline V gene encodes CDR1 MNHEY and CDR2 SMNVEV (reference sequence).

The chain joins TRBV27 to TRBJ2-5; D is possibly TRBD1 (6 bases). This CDR3 region has 13 residues. CDR1 is MNHEY, CDR2 SMNVEV, per germline (reference sequence). V lost 3 bases to trimming and J lost 8 bases, with 13 bases between them. CDR3 residues: CASSFGAGDTQYF. DNA of the CDR3: TGTGCCAGCAGTTTCGGGGCAGGGGATACCCAGTACTTC.

This clonotype was recorded many times. J is TRBJ2-5 and V is TRBV28; 7 positions match TRBD2. The CDR3 runs 15 residues. Germline V lookup: CDR1 MDHEN, CDR2 SYDVKM. Germline trimming cut 3 bases from V and 1 base from J; bases unmatched to any gene: 5. The CDR3 DNA follows: TGTGCCAGCAGTTTCCTTCTAGCGGCCCAAGAGACCCAGTACTTC. Translated, it gives CASSFLLAAQETQYF. The variable domain in full, with the rest retrieved from reference TRBV28 and TRBJ2-5, is DVKVTQSSRYLVKRTGEKVFLECVQDMDHENMFWYRQDPGLGLRLIYFSYDVKMKEKGDIPEGYSVSREKKERFSLILESASTNQTSMYLCASSFLLAAQETQYFGPGTRLLVL.

Regarding this clonotype: This sequence may be a read error, since a much larger clone differs from it by one base. This chain connects TRBV24-1 to TRBJ2-2; TRBD1 agrees at 7 bases. This CDR3 has 16 residues. CDR1 is KGHDR and CDR2 is SFDVKD in the germline V gene. CDR3 sequence reads: CVTSGVGTANTGELFF. The CDR3 nucleotides read TGTGTCACCAGTGGGGTCGGGACAGCGAACACCGGGGAGCTGTTTTTT.

Many counts were recorded for this clonotype. This sequence joins TRBV4-1 and TRBJ1-5; D is undetermined. Trimming cost V 2 bases and J 4 bases, with 9 bases left between them. The germline gives CDR1 MGHRA, CDR2 YSYEKL. The CDR3 contains 14 residues. This CDR3 is CASSQNGGNQPQHF. The CDR3 DNA sequence: TGCGCCAGCAGCCAAAATGGAGGTAATCAGCCCCAGCATTTT.

In this sample, this clonotype turned up many times. The chain has TRBV20-1 and TRBJ2-7; D not certain. The CDR3 length is 10 residues. Germline CDR1 DFQATT, CDR2 SNEGSKA (reference sequence). Trimming shortened V by 6 bases and J by 4 bases, and 7 bases separated the two germline ends. CDR3 amino acids: CSAEMYEQYF. Written as DNA, the CDR3 is TGCAGTGCCGAAATGTACGAGCAGTACTTC.

This clonotype was seen many times. V is TRBV7-2 and J is TRBJ2-3; the match to TRBD2 covers 7 bases. The CDR3 spans 12 residues. Looked up from germline, CDR1 is SGHTA and CDR2 is FQGNSA. V shed 6 bases, J shed 6 bases, and the junction held 3 bases outside the gene matches. The CDR3 DNA reads as TGTGCCAGCAGGGGAGGGATCGATACGCAGTATTTT. Protein product: CASRGGIDTQYF. Together with reference TRBV7-2 and TRBJ2-3, the CDR3 gives the full variable domain: GAGVSQSPSNKVTEKGKDVELRCDPISGHTALYWYRQSLGQGLEFLIYFQGNSAPDKSGLPSDRFSAERTGGSVSTLTIQRTQQEDSAVYLCASRGGIDTQYFGPGTRLTVL.

This clonotype was counted ten times or more. The chain carries TRBV28 and TRBJ2-1; D call uncertain. This CDR3 comprises 13 residues. With 7 bases removed from V and 9 bases from J, the gap between germline ends came to 16 bases. Germline V gene sequence: CDR1 MDHEN, CDR2 SYDVKM. The CDR3 DNA sequence: TGTGCCAGCAACCTATGGACGGACGGTGAGCAGTTCTTC. Its translation: CASNLWTDGEQFF.

This clonotype occurred many times. This chain connects TRBV6-1 to TRBJ1-5; the D is unclear. V lost 6 bases and J 5 bases, leaving 2 bases between the germline ends. The CDR3 spans 10 residues. Germline CDR1 MNHNS, CDR2 SASEGT. The CDR3 DNA reads TGTGCCAGCAGCTATCAGCCCCAGCATTTT. Its translation is CASSYQPQHF.

Details on this clonotype: A much more abundant neighbour one base away suggests this may be a read error. The conserved final phenylalanine or tryptophan is absent from the CDR3, which likely points to a read error. Here the CDR3 DNA reads TGTGCCAGCAGCGGGACCAACTCTGGAAACACCATATATGTT. Residues: CASSGTNSGNTIYV. This chain links TRBV9 with TRBJ1-3; D gene unclear. The CDR3 consists of 14 residues. V lost 3 bases and J 0 bases, leaving 7 bases between the germline ends. Germline V lookup: CDR1 SGDLS, CDR2 YYNGEE.

This clonotype came up many times. This sequence joins TRBV5-1 and TRBJ2-7; D gene uncertain. The ends were cut back, 0 bases at V and 1 base at J, with 8 bases in the middle. Germline V gene lookup returns CDR1 SGHRS and CDR2 YFSETQ. The CDR3 spans 14 residues. The CDR3: CASSLVSDSYEQYF. In DNA, the CDR3 is TGCGCCAGCAGCTTGGTGTCAGATTCCTACGAGCAGTACTTC.

In its sample, this clonotype was seen many times. The gene calls are TRBV4-3 and TRBJ2-7; 7 nucleotides match TRBD1. Germline-derived CDR1 and CDR2 are LGHNA and YSLEER. Trimming at V came to 4 bases and at J to 3 bases, leaving 3 bases not matched to a gene. The CDR3 contains 13 residues. The CDR3 protein is CASSPGTVYEQYF. The CDR3 bases are TGCGCCAGCAGCCCTGGGACAGTCTACGAGCAGTACTTC.

This clonotype was seen ten or more times. J is TRBJ2-1 and V is TRBV11-2; D is undetermined. The V end was cut by 1 base, the J end by 4 bases, with 5 bases between. This CDR3 has 13 amino acids. Germline assignment: CDR1 SGHAT and CDR2 FQNNGV. The CDR3 nucleotides are TGTGCCAGCAGCTTAGGCGTGTACAATGAGCAGTTCTTC. Translating it yields CASSLGVYNEQFF. The complete variable domain, with remaining parts taken from reference TRBV11-2 and TRBJ2-1, reads EAGVAQSPRYKIIEKRQSVAFWCNPISGHATLYWYQQILGQGPKLLIQFQNNGVVDDSQLPKDRFSAERLKGVDSTLKIQPAKLEDSAVYLCASSLGVYNEQFFGPGTRLTVL.

This clonotype was detected many times. The chain employs TRBV6-6 and TRBJ2-7, with TRBD2 as a possible D gene (6 bases). Trimming took 7 bases from V and 3 from J, leaving 13 bases between them. The CDR3 spans 13 residues. The V gene's germline CDR1 is MNHNY and CDR2 SVGAGI (reference sequence). DNA of the CDR3: TGTGCCAGCACTAGTTGGGGGGTCTACGAGCAGTACTTC. This sequence encodes CASTSWGVYEQYF.

The table lists this clonotype with many counts. J is TRBJ2-3 and V is TRBV7-2; 15 bases agree with TRBD2. Germline lookup yields CDR1 SGHTA and CDR2 FQGNSA. V dropped 5 bases and J dropped 0; count of bases not matched to a gene: 12. CDR3 length: 20 amino acids. CDR3 region: CASSEGPGLAGGPSTDTQYF. CDR3 DNA sequence: TGTGCCAGCAGCGAAGGGCCGGGACTAGCGGGGGGCCCCAGCACAGATACGCAGTATTTT.

A few counts support this clonotype. The V gene is TRBV11-2, the J gene TRBJ2-2, with D perhaps TRBD1 (6 bases). The germline V gene encodes CDR1 SGHAT and CDR2 FQNNGV. CDR3 length: 16 residues. Trimming took off 3 bases at V and 0 bases at J, with 11 bases between the two ends. The CDR3 DNA is TGTGCCAGCAGCTTTAGGGGGACAACGAACACCGGGGAGCTGTTTTTT. Translation: CASSFRGTTNTGELFF. The full variable domain, completed using reference TRBV11-2 and TRBJ2-2, is EAGVAQSPRYKIIEKRQSVAFWCNPISGHATLYWYQQILGQGPKLLIQFQNNGVVDDSQLPKDRFSAERLKGVDSTLKIQPAKLEDSAVYLCASSFRGTTNTGELFFGEGSRLTVL.

This clonotype was seen at least ten times. V is TRBV4-1 and J is TRBJ1-3, with D tentatively TRBD1 (6 bases). CDR1 and CDR2 from the germline V gene are MGHRA and YSYEKL. The CDR3 has 15 amino acids. V was clipped by 0 bases and J by 2 bases, with 8 bases between them. The CDR3 DNA sequence: TGCGCCAGCAGCCAAGAGGGGGCTGCTGGAAACACCATATATTTT. As protein: CASSQEGAAGNTIYF.

This clonotype was recorded at least ten times. The chain carries TRBV4-1 and TRBJ1-2; TRBD1 might be the D (6 bases). Germline V gives CDR1 MGHRA, CDR2 YSYEKL. CDR3 size: 17 residues. Trimming took off 0 bases at V and 0 bases at J, with 14 bases between the two ends. CDR3 amino acids: CASSQEDFPGANYGYTF. CDR3 DNA: TGCGCCAGCAGCCAAGAAGACTTTCCAGGGGCTAACTATGGCTACACCTTC.

The V gene is TRBV5-6, the J gene TRBJ2-2, with D possibly being TRBD1 (6 bases). The CDR3 consists of 16 residues. The V gene's germline CDR1 is SGHDT and CDR2 YYEEEE. V was pared by 5 bases and J by 1 base, with 15 bases between. The CDR3 nucleotides are TGTGCCAGCAGATTTGGAACAGGGTTGAACACCGGGGAGCTGTTTTTT. Its protein is CASRFGTGLNTGELFF.

This clonotype has at least ten counts. The chain joins TRBV6-2 or TRBV6-3 to TRBJ2-5; tentatively, D is TRBD2 (5 bases). CDR1 MNHEY and CDR2 SVGEGT come from the germline V gene. Between the trimmed V and J ends, which lost 6 bases and 1 base, there was a span of 18 bases. This CDR3 is built from 16 residues. For the CDR3, the DNA is TGTGCCAGCAGCCCCGATCCGGGGTTTAGCCAAGAGACCCAGTACTTC. Encoded protein: CASSPDPGFSQETQYF.

The V and J genes are TRBV11-3 and TRBJ2-1, with TRBD2 identical over 14 bases. In germline, CDR1 is SGHNT, CDR2 YENEEA. Trimming took 4 bases from V and 7 from J; bases not matched to a gene: 9. The CDR3 has 17 residues. Written as DNA, the CDR3 is TGTGCCAGCAGCTCCGGACTAGCGGGAGGTCTCAATAATGAGCAGTTCTTC. Translation: CASSSGLAGGLNNEQFF. The whole variable domain, remainder taken from reference TRBV11-3 and TRBJ2-1, is EAGVVQSPRYKIIEKKQPVAFWCNPISGHNTLYWYLQNLGQGPELLIRYENEEAVDDSQLPKDRFSAERLKGVDSTLKIQPAELGDSAVYLCASSSGLAGGLNNEQFFGPGTRLTVL.

This clonotype was seen at least ten times. The chain uses TRBV2 and TRBJ2-2; the match to TRBD2 covers 8 bases. The J segment lost 6 bases and the V segment lost 7 bases, leaving 10 bases of the junction unmatched. This CDR3 comprises 15 residues. Germline V gene sequence: CDR1 SNHLY, CDR2 FYNNEI. CDR3 DNA: TGTGCCAGCAAGCCGGGGGGGCCTAACCCCGGGGAGCTGTTTTTT. It specifies CASKPGGPNPGELFF.

The chain recombines TRBV19 with TRBJ1-1; D ambiguous. V lost 3 bases to trimming and J lost 2 bases, with 13 bases between them. Germline V lookup: CDR1 LNHDA, CDR2 SQIVND (reference sequence). This CDR3 comprises 15 residues. CDR3 in DNA: TGTGCCAGTAGTATCAACAAGCAGTTTAACACTGAAGCTTTCTTT. Protein product: CASSINKQFNTEAFF.

This clonotype occurred many times. The V call is TRBV7-9, the J call TRBJ2-7, with D possibly matching TRBD2 (5 bases). Trimming removed 1 base from V and 2 bases from J, with 6 bases in between. The CDR3 extends over 13 amino acids. Germline V CDR1 and CDR2: SEHNR, FQNEAQ (reference sequence). The CDR3 bases are TGTGCCAGCAGCTTAGGGGAGACCTACGAGCAGTACTTC. Translated: CASSLGETYEQYF.

This clonotype was counted ten times or more. The CDR3 reads CASSSGTSGMQETQYF. The CDR3 region has the DNA TGTGCCAGCAGCTCCGGGACTAGCGGGATGCAAGAGACCCAGTACTTC. The chain carries TRBV7-6 and TRBJ2-5, with TRBD2 identical over 13 bases. CDR1 is SGHVS, CDR2 FNYEAQ, per germline. This CDR3 region has 16 residues. The J segment lost 2 bases and the V segment lost 4 bases, leaving 4 bases of the junction unmatched.

A few counts support this clonotype. The chain recombines TRBV7-2 with TRBJ2-1; 9 positions match TRBD1. Trimming took 3 bases from V and 6 from J; bases not matched to a gene: 6. The CDR3 is made up of 15 amino acids. Germline values: CDR1 SGHTA, CDR2 FQGNSA. CDR3 DNA: TGTGCCAGCAGCTTCACCGGGACAGGGCTCAATGAGCAGTTCTTC. Its protein product is CASSFTGTGLNEQFF.

For this clonotype: A much more abundant neighbour one base away suggests this may be a read error. The rearrangement uses TRBV5-6 and TRBJ1-6; D unclear. The CDR3 has 15 amino acids. CDR1 and CDR2 from the germline V gene are SGHDT and YYEEEE. CDR3 amino acids: CASSPTRIYSSPLHF. CDR3 DNA: TGTGCCAGCAGCCCGACCCGGATCTATAGTTCACCCCTCCACTTT.

This clonotype has ten or more counts. This chain uses TRBV20-1 with TRBJ2-7; D gene ambiguous. This CDR3 has 13 amino acids. From germline, CDR1 is DFQATT and CDR2 SNEGSKA (reference sequence). Trimming pared 0 bases from V and 4 bases from J, leaving 10 bases between. CDR3 amino acids: CSARDLSRYEQYF. The CDR3 DNA is TGCAGTGCTAGAGATCTTTCGCGGTACGAGCAGTACTTC.